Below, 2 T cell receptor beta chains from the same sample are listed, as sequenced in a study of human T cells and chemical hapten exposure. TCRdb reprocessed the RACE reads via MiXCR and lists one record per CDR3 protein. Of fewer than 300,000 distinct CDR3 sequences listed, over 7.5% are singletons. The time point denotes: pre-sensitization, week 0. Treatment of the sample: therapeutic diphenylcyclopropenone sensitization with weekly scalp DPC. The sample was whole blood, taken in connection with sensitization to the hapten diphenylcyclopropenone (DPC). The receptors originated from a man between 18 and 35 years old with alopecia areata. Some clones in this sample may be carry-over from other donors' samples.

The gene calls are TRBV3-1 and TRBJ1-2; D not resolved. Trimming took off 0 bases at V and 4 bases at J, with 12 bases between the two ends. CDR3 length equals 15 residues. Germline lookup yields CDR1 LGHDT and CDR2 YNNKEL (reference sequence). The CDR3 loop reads CASSQEAIRGYGYTF. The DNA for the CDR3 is TGTGCCAGCAGCCAAGAAGCGATTCGGGGCTATGGCTACACCTTC.

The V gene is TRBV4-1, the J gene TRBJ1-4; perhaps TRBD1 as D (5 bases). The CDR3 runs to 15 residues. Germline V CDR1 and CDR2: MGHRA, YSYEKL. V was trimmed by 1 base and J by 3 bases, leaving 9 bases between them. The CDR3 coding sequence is TGCGCCAGCAGCCAAGGGGGGTCAGCTAATGAAAAACTGTTTTTT. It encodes CASSQGGSANEKLFF.